Included here is one T cell receptor (beta chain) sequence, with context. The CDR3 goes on 3 residues after the read ends, and that part is filled in from the germline J gene. CDR1 and CDR2 from the germline V gene are MNHNS and SASEGT. With 3 bases removed from V and 2 bases from J, the gap between germline ends came to 14 bases. The CDR3 extends over 16 amino acids. Assay used: immunoSEQ multiplex PCR; TCRdb lists only in-frame clones, some missing. This sample's table reports about 40,000 clones. The data originate from a study of T cells in women clearing cervical HPV infection. The sequencing input was blood buffy coat. The source is a woman between 18 and 70 years old with a cervical HPV16 infection that either progressed to CIN3+ or cleared (not recorded which). The chain uses TRBV6-1 and TRBJ2-1; D may be TRBD2 (6 bases). The sequenced CDR3 bases are TGTGCCAGCAGTGATCGGCGGGCGGGGACCTACAATGAG. This translates into CASSDRRAGTYNE. Given in full, the CDR3 is CASSDRRAGTYNEQFF.